The table lists the clone carrying this T cell receptor beta chain with a count of one. Its antigen is not known. This table comes from immunoSEQ multiplex PCR, and its TCRdb copy is limited to in-frame clones, with some not included. The data contain some 2,500,000 clones, around 93% of them seen just once; the ten biggest clones take up approximately 0.41%. The donors were adults (healthy and HIV-negative) with no recent acute infections or vaccinations. Only Caucasian adults living in Nashville, Tennessee made up the donor group. The study separated CD4+ cells into CD45RA+ naive and CD45RA-negative memory subsets. The entry originates in a study of shared clonotypes between healthy human individuals. Findings of the study overall: The generation probabilities recorded for non-shared clonotypes fell below those of clonotypes shared by all four donors.

Looked up from germline, CDR1 is LGHNA and CDR2 is YNFKEQ. The CDR3 has 13 residues. Trimming removed 1 base from V and 7 bases from J, with 8 bases in between. This clonotype was sampled from a man between 18 and 29 years old in good health. Some clones in this sample may be carry-over from other donors' samples. Specimen: naive CD4+ T cells from PBMCs. Noted subset: CD45RA+ positively selected. The rearrangement uses TRBV4-2 and TRBJ1-5; tentatively, D is TRBD1 (5 bases). The CDR3 spells CASSQARGQPQHF. As DNA, the CDR3 is TGTGCCAGCAGCCAAGCCCGGGGGCAGCCCCAGCATTTT.